These 22 T cell receptor beta chains were sequenced from one sample in a study of Ad26.COV2.S vaccination and SARS-CoV-2 variants. Produced via immunoSEQ multiplex PCR; TCRdb's table is partial and in-frame only. The sample has 240,000 or so clones, roughly 90% seen once; the top ten hold around 11%. The sample's treatment: some 20 received Ad26.COV2.S at low or high dose, single or two shots; roughly five received placebo; per-sample allocation not given. Day 63 after the first vaccine or placebo injection was the time point for sampling. The specimen was peripheral blood, collected in a trial of Ad26.COV2.S vaccine versus placebo. These receptors came from a person between 18 and 65 years old who received the Ad26.COV2.S COVID-19 vaccine or a placebo.

The chain is built from TRBV7-9 and TRBJ1-6, with unresolved D. CDR3 length: 14 residues. Germline lookup yields CDR1 SEHNR and CDR2 FQNEAQ (reference sequence). Trimming took 1 base from V and 6 from J, leaving 7 bases between them. The CDR3 protein is CASSLGVLNSPLHF. CDR3 sequence (DNA): TGTGCCAGCAGCTTAGGCGTCCTTAATTCACCCCTCCACTTT.

This chain uses TRBV3-1 (or the pseudogene TRBV3-2) with TRBJ2-7, with TRBD1 matching over 9 bases. CDR1 and CDR2 from the germline V gene are LGHDT and YNNKEL (reference sequence). V was pared by 0 bases and J by 4 bases, with 7 bases of the junction left unmatched. The CDR3 extends over 16 amino acids. The DNA for the CDR3 is TGTGCCAGCAGCCAAGATTTGGGACAGGGCTGGTACGAGCAGTACTTC. Its translation is CASSQDLGQGWYEQYF.

This chain links TRBV3-1 (or the pseudogene TRBV3-2) with TRBJ2-2, with D tentatively TRBD1 or TRBD2 (5 bases each). The germline V gene encodes CDR1 LGHDT and CDR2 YNNKEL (reference sequence). V was cut by 1 base and J by 3 bases, with 12 bases left in between. The CDR3 has 16 amino acids. The CDR3 protein is CASSQVRGLDTGELFF. As DNA, the CDR3 is TGTGCCAGCAGCCAAGTGAGGGGCTTGGACACCGGGGAGCTGTTTTTT.

The chain combines TRBV30 with TRBJ2-7; 8 bases are a match to TRBD1. Germline trimming cut 3 bases from V and 0 bases from J; bases unmatched to any gene: 1. The CDR3 loop spans 13 amino acids. The V gene's germline CDR1 is GTSNPN and CDR2 SVGIG (reference sequence). The CDR3 DNA reads TGTGCCTGGAGGACAGGGGCCTCCTACGAGCAGTACTTC. It specifies CAWRTGASYEQYF.

This clone is a singleton in its sample. The V and J genes are TRBV20-1 and TRBJ2-7, with D unresolved. CDR3 size: 12 residues. Trimming removed 3 bases from V and 3 bases from J, with 9 bases in between. Germline CDR1 DFQATT, CDR2 SNEGSKA (reference sequence). CDR3 nucleotide sequence: TGCAGTGCTAGTAGGGCTATCTACGAGCAGTACTTC. This codes for CSASRAIYEQYF.

The rearrangement uses TRBV5-4 and TRBJ1-2, with TRBD1 identical over 10 bases. The CDR3 runs to 14 residues. Germline lookup yields CDR1 SGHNT and CDR2 YYREEE (reference sequence). J gave up 2 bases and V 4 bases, and 2 bases lay outside the gene matches. The CDR3 reads CASSGDRGNYGYTF. CDR3 in DNA: TGTGCCAGCAGCGGGGACAGGGGCAACTATGGCTACACCTTC.

CDR3 loop: CASSEAPGLAGEQFF. CDR3 nucleotides: TGTGCCAGCAGTGAAGCGCCGGGACTAGCGGGGGAGCAGTTCTTC. The gene calls are TRBV2 and TRBJ2-1; 13 bases are shared with TRBD2. V trimming: 0 bases; J trimming: 10 bases; junction bases outside the gene matches: 3. Germline values: CDR1 SNHLY, CDR2 FYNNEI. The CDR3 runs to 15 residues.

In nucleotides, the CDR3 is TGTGCCAGCAGCTTAGAAAAGGGAAGGGAAACTGAAGCTTTCTTT. Its translation: CASSLEKGRETEAFF. The J gene is TRBJ1-1, the V gene TRBV11-3; D remains unclear. V was clipped by 0 bases and J by 5 bases, with 13 bases between them. The CDR3 has 15 residues. Germline V gene sequence: CDR1 SGHNT, CDR2 YENEEA.

The V call is TRBV27, the J call TRBJ2-7, with a possible D match to TRBD1 (6 bases). CDR1 MNHEY and CDR2 SMNVEV come from the germline V gene (reference sequence). Trimming took 4 bases from V and 9 from J, leaving 16 bases between them. The CDR3 loop spans 13 amino acids. In DNA, the CDR3 is TGTGCCAGCAGTTCAGGGACACCTACTTTGCAGTACTTC. Translated: CASSSGTPTLQYF.

This clone was detected only a few times. The CDR3 DNA reads TGTGCCAGCAGTTACTCTTGGCTAGCGGGGTTGGGTGAGCAGTTCTTC. Translating it yields CASSYSWLAGLGEQFF. The J gene is TRBJ2-1, the V gene TRBV6-5; 9 bases agree with TRBD2. The V and J ends lost 0 bases and 9 bases, in that order; junction bases with no gene match: 9. The CDR3 has 16 amino acids. Germline V gene lookup returns CDR1 MNHEY and CDR2 SVGAGI.

The gene calls are TRBV29-1 and TRBJ2-7, with TRBD1 matching 9 bases. Germline V gene lookup returns CDR1 SQVTM and CDR2 ANQGSEA. CDR3 length equals 12 residues. The V and J ends lost 4 bases and 3 bases, in that order; junction bases with no gene match: 1. CDR3 residues: CSVGGQGYEQYF. CDR3 nucleotide sequence: TGCAGCGTTGGGGGACAGGGCTACGAGCAGTACTTC.

The CDR3 sequence: CASSPSGTGISNQPQHF. For the CDR3, the DNA is TGTGCCAGCAGTCCTAGCGGGACAGGGATTTCCAATCAGCCCCAGCATTTT. This chain connects TRBV6-6 to TRBJ1-5; TRBD1 matches 9 bases. The CDR3 consists of 17 residues. The germline CDR1 and CDR2 sequences are MNHNY and SVGAGI (reference sequence). The V gene end was trimmed by 5 bases and the J gene end by 3 bases; junction bases not matched to a gene: 11.

Only one count was recorded for this clone. The genes are TRBV7-9 and TRBJ2-3; 9 nucleotides agree with TRBD1. V gave up 3 bases and J gave up 2 bases; unmatched junction bases: 3. Germline V gives CDR1 SEHNR, CDR2 FQNEAQ (reference sequence). CDR3 length: 15 residues. The CDR3 DNA reads as TGTGCCAGCAGCTTCGGACAGGGGACCACAGATACGCAGTATTTT. Translated, it gives CASSFGQGTTDTQYF.

With regard to this clone: The sample holds other DNA sequences that translate to the same CDR3. The chain recombines TRBV28 with TRBJ1-2; tentative D call: TRBD1 (6 bases). V was trimmed by 6 bases and J by 4 bases, leaving 21 bases between them. The CDR3 runs to 16 residues. Per germline, CDR1 MDHEN and CDR2 SYDVKM. The CDR3 sequence is CASSPQGAGYGYGYTF. The CDR3 DNA reads as TGTGCCAGCAGCCCACAGGGAGCGGGCTACGGCTATGGCTACACCTTC.

This clone has only one observation. V usage is TRBV4-2 and J usage is TRBJ2-1, with 7 positions matching TRBD2. The CDR3 is made up of 14 amino acids. Looked up from germline, CDR1 is LGHNA and CDR2 is YNFKEQ. The ends lost 4 bases at V and 6 bases at J; junction bases unmatched: 6. The CDR3 loop is CASSRGLQANEQFF. The CDR3 nucleotides read TGTGCCAGCAGCCGGGGACTACAAGCCAATGAGCAGTTCTTC.

The chain combines TRBV18 with TRBJ1-1, with unresolved D. Germline V lookup: CDR1 KGHSH, CDR2 LQKENI. This CDR3 has 15 amino acids. With 0 bases removed from V and 0 bases from J, the gap between germline ends came to 8 bases. The DNA for the CDR3 is TGTGCCAGCTCACCACCGAGATCCATGAACACTGAAGCTTTCTTT. Its translation: CASSPPRSMNTEAFF.

The J gene is TRBJ1-2, the V gene TRBV7-2; 7 nucleotides align to TRBD1. This CDR3 spans 17 amino acids. The V gene's germline CDR1 is SGHTA and CDR2 FQGNSA. After removal of 1 base from V and 1 base from J, the junction contained 9 bases not matched to a gene. The CDR3, as DNA: TGTGCCAGCAGCTTAGGAGAATGGGACAGAGTTAACTATGGCTACACCTTC. Translation gives CASSLGEWDRVNYGYTF.

The CDR3 protein is CASSPQAHEQYF. The CDR3, as DNA: TGTGCCAGCTCACCCCAGGCCCACGAGCAGTACTTC. The gene calls are TRBV18 and TRBJ2-7; no clear D gene. The CDR3 length is 12 residues. The germline V and J ends were trimmed by 3 bases and 5 bases, with 8 bases remaining between them. CDR1 is KGHSH and CDR2 is LQKENI in the germline V gene.

The chain is built from TRBV28 and TRBJ2-5; 10 nucleotides agree with TRBD2. Germline V gene sequence: CDR1 MDHEN, CDR2 SYDVKM. Trimming removed 3 bases from V and 3 bases from J; junction bases left unmatched: 7. The CDR3 has 16 amino acids. This CDR3 reads CASSLPASGSKETQYF. CDR3 coding DNA: TGTGCCAGCAGTTTGCCTGCTAGCGGGAGTAAAGAGACCCAGTACTTC.

This clone has a single count. This rearrangement joins TRBV6-2 or TRBV6-3 to TRBJ2-7; D is unclear. V gave up 4 bases and J gave up 1 base, with 5 bases separating them. Per germline, CDR1 MNHEY and CDR2 SVGEGT. The CDR3 totals 12 residues. The CDR3 nucleotides are TGTGCCAGCAGTTTGGGTTCCTACGAGCAGTACTTC. This sequence encodes CASSLGSYEQYF.

The chain joins TRBV7-2 to TRBJ2-7; TRBD2 matches 11 bases. The germline CDR1 and CDR2 sequences are SGHTA and FQGNSA. V gave up 1 base and J gave up 2 bases; unmatched junction bases: 7. The CDR3 has 17 amino acids. CDR3 sequence (DNA): TGTGCCAGCAGCTTAGGGACTAGCGGGCCTATTGCCTACGAGCAGTACTTC. Amino acid sequence: CASSLGTSGPIAYEQYF.

The genes are TRBV29-1 and TRBJ2-7, with a weak D call TRBD2 (6 bases). Germline CDR1 is SQVTM and CDR2 is ANQGSEA. This CDR3 spans 13 amino acids. V gave up 4 bases and J gave up 6 bases, with 16 bases separating them. Here the CDR3 reads CSVGGPGSIEQYF. The DNA of the CDR3 is TGCAGCGTTGGTGGACCCGGGAGTATCGAGCAGTACTTC.